These 22 T cell receptor beta chains came from one sample sequenced in a study of blood T cells in healthy people across ages. The authors ran a second PCR of about 7 to 11 cycles using a sample-barcoded 5' primer and a J-beta primer mix. Each CDR3 protein is one row after TCRdb ran MiXCR on the 5' RACE reads. The table records roughly 800,000 distinct CDR3 sequences, roughly 64% of them present only once. Sequencing input: blood. These receptors were collected from a man aged 25-40 years in good health.

The chain links TRBV11-2 to TRBJ2-1; the match to TRBD1 covers 9 bases. This CDR3 spans 15 amino acids. The V and J ends lost 4 bases and 5 bases, in that order; junction bases with no gene match: 6. Germline CDR1 SGHAT, CDR2 FQNNGV. The CDR3 loop reads CASSSGTGTHNEQFF. The DNA for the CDR3 is TGTGCCAGCAGCTCGGGGACAGGGACGCACAATGAGCAGTTCTTC.

V usage is TRBV10-3 and J usage is TRBJ2-5; 10 bases map to TRBD2. The CDR3 extends over 14 amino acids. The germline CDR1 and CDR2 sequences are ENHRY and SYGVKD. After removal of 10 bases from V and 3 bases from J, the junction contained 8 bases not matched to a gene. The CDR3: CATRGTSGEETQYF. CDR3 coding DNA: TGTGCCACCCGTGGAACTAGCGGGGAAGAGACCCAGTACTTC.

This clonotype was detected a few times. The rearrangement uses TRBV25-1 and TRBJ1-6; D unclear. V gave up 1 base and J gave up 6 bases, with 13 bases separating them. The V gene's germline CDR1 is MGHDK and CDR2 SYGVNS. The CDR3 totals 16 residues. The CDR3 sequence: CASSESGSPFNSPLHF. CDR3 DNA sequence: TGTGCCAGCAGTGAATCGGGGTCCCCGTTTAATTCACCCCTCCACTTT.

The chain uses TRBV6-5 and TRBJ2-7; D is possibly TRBD1 (5 bases). The CDR3 has 15 amino acids. The V gene lost 2 bases and the J gene lost 4 bases, with 15 bases spanning the gap. CDR1 and CDR2 from the germline V gene are MNHEY and SVGAGI. CDR3 coding DNA: TGTGCCAGCAGTTACGCCGGGCAAGGGGTATACGAGCAGTACTTC. Translation gives CASSYAGQGVYEQYF.

This clonotype was seen more than once but under ten times. The chain uses TRBV29-1 and TRBJ1-2; D gene uncertain. Deletions cut 7 bases from V and 5 bases from J, with 17 bases between. Germline V gene data show CDR1 as SQVTM and CDR2 as ANQGSEA. This CDR3 region has 13 residues. CDR3 bases: TGCAGCGCAAGACAACTGACGGGTTATGGCTACACCTTC. It codes for CSARQLTGYGYTF.

The rearrangement joins TRBV4-1 to TRBJ2-1; D not certain. This CDR3 is 13 amino acids long. Per germline, CDR1 MGHRA and CDR2 YSYEKL. Trimming shortened V by 1 base and J by 7 bases, and 8 bases separated the two germline ends. The CDR3 DNA reads as TGCGCCAGCAGCCAAGTAGAGACAAATGAGCAGTTCTTC. Translation gives CASSQVETNEQFF.

This clonotype came up a few times. The chain is built from TRBV3-1 and TRBJ2-5; unclear D gene. The germline V gene has CDR1 LGHDT and CDR2 YNNKEL (reference sequence). The V end lost 1 base, the J end lost 5 bases, and 5 bases lay between the germline ends. The CDR3 runs 12 residues. Written as DNA, the CDR3 is TGTGCCAGCAGCCAAGTTGCGGAGACCCAGTACTTC. Translated: CASSQVAETQYF.

The chain combines TRBV6-5 with TRBJ1-1; TRBD1 is a possible D gene (5 bases). V was trimmed by 4 bases and J by 4 bases, leaving 19 bases between them. CDR1 is MNHEY and CDR2 is SVGAGI in the germline V gene. The CDR3 extends over 16 amino acids. DNA of the CDR3: TGTGCCAGCAGTTCTCCCCACAGGCGGGGGGGCACTGAAGCTTTCTTT. Its translation is CASSSPHRRGGTEAFF.

The J gene is TRBJ1-2, the V gene TRBV9; the D is unclear. CDR1 and CDR2 (germline): SGDLS, YYNGEE. This CDR3 spans 17 amino acids. V gave up 0 bases and J gave up 0 bases, with 15 bases separating them. In DNA form, the CDR3 reads TGTGCCAGCAGCGTAGGAGGCAGCCCGCGGGCTAACTATGGCTACACCTTC. Protein: CASSVGGSPRANYGYTF.

The CDR3 DNA is TGTGCCAGCAGCCAACAGGGGGCGCTCACTGAAGCTTTCTTT. This translates into CASSQQGALTEAFF. The V gene is TRBV3-1, the J gene TRBJ1-1; TRBD1 aligns across 8 bases. The length of the CDR3 is 14 residues. J lost 4 bases, V lost 2 bases, and 3 bases had no gene match. CDR1 is LGHDT and CDR2 is YNNKEL in the germline V gene (reference sequence). Based on the CDR3 plus reference TRBV3-1 and TRBJ1-1, the full variable domain is DTAVSQTPKYLVTQMGNDKSIKCEQNLGHDTMYWYKQDSKKFLKIMFSYNNKELIINETVPNRFSPKSPDKAHLNLHINSLELGDSAVYFCASSQQGALTEAFFGQGTRLTVV.

The V gene is TRBV20-1, the J gene TRBJ2-1; 13 bases line up with TRBD2. The last part of the DNA fits TRBJ2-7 better; the J call may be wrong. This CDR3 comprises 18 residues. Per the germline V gene, CDR1 is DFQATT and CDR2 is SNEGSKA (reference sequence). The CDR3 nucleotides read TGCAGTGCTACCGTTCGCCCGACTAGCGGGAGGCTCTACAATGAGCAGTACTTC. Translated, it gives CSATVRPTSGRLYNEQYF.

The chain joins TRBV20-1 to TRBJ2-7; 7 nucleotides align to TRBD1. V shed 7 bases, J shed 2 bases, and the junction held 5 bases outside the gene matches. The CDR3 totals 12 residues. Germline loops: CDR1 DFQATT, CDR2 SNEGSKA (reference sequence). In nucleotides, the CDR3 is TGCAGTGTCCCGGGACAGACCTACGAGCAGTACTTC. As protein: CSVPGQTYEQYF.

This clonotype appeared a few times. The gene calls are TRBV12-3 or TRBV12-4 and TRBJ1-6; 7 bases match TRBD1. V gave up 6 bases and J gave up 9 bases; unmatched junction bases: 11. The CDR3 totals 15 residues. CDR3 residues: CASRGQGVSASPLHF. In DNA, the CDR3 is TGTGCCAGCAGGGGGCAGGGGGTATCGGCTTCACCCCTCCACTTT.

This clonotype was recorded a few times. The chain links TRBV10-2 to TRBJ1-4, with D perhaps TRBD1 (5 bases). Trimming took 3 bases from V and 11 from J, leaving 19 bases between them. Germline CDR1 reads WSHSY; CDR2 reads SAAADI. The CDR3 sequence is 15 residues long. The CDR3 nucleotides are TGCGCCAGCAGTGACCCCCGCGCCGGTCGGGGGAAACTGTTTTTT. Translating it yields CASSDPRAGRGKLFF.

The chain employs TRBV10-2 and TRBJ1-6; D might be TRBD1 (5 bases). The CDR3 covers 15 residues. From germline, CDR1 is WSHSY and CDR2 SAAADI. V shed 2 bases and J shed 9 bases, with 14 bases lying between them. In DNA, the CDR3 is TGCGCCAGCAGTGAGATGGGGGTAATTGGTTCACCCCTCCACTTT. It translates to CASSEMGVIGSPLHF.

The chain links TRBV2 to TRBJ2-1, with 10 bases matching TRBD1. Germline V gene sequence: CDR1 SNHLY, CDR2 FYNNEI. This CDR3 is built from 14 residues. V dropped 10 bases and J dropped 6; count of bases not matched to a gene: 9. CDR3 sequence reads: CAIHGTGVPNEQFF. In DNA form, the CDR3 reads TGTGCCATCCACGGGACAGGGGTTCCCAATGAGCAGTTCTTC.

The rearrangement joins TRBV20-1 to TRBJ2-7; 8 positions agree with TRBD2. This CDR3 comprises 14 residues. The germline V gene encodes CDR1 DFQATT and CDR2 SNEGSKA (reference sequence). The V gene end was trimmed by 5 bases and the J gene end by 8 bases; junction bases not matched to a gene: 14. DNA for the CDR3: TGCAGTGCTCTCCTGGGTAGCGGGGAAGATCAGCAGTACTTC. This gives the protein CSALLGSGEDQQYF.

This clonotype showed up just a few times. V usage is TRBV25-1 and J usage is TRBJ1-2, with D maybe TRBD1 (6 bases). V gave up 3 bases and J gave up 4 bases, with 21 bases separating them. Germline CDR1 is MGHDK and CDR2 is SYGVNS. This CDR3 region has 17 residues. CDR3: CASSDSGGFDRSYGYTF. CDR3 in DNA: TGTGCCAGCAGTGATTCCGGGGGGTTCGACAGGTCCTATGGCTACACCTTC.

The chain uses TRBV10-2 and TRBJ2-7; 8 positions match TRBD1. This CDR3 is 15 amino acids long. V lost 1 base and J lost 2; bases outside the gene matches: 4. Per the germline V gene, CDR1 is WSHSY and CDR2 is SAAADI. The CDR3 sequence: CASSEYSGGPYEQYF. The CDR3 nucleotides read TGCGCCAGCAGTGAGTACTCAGGGGGCCCCTACGAGCAGTACTTC.

The chain is built from TRBV10-3 and TRBJ2-1; D gene uncertain. Near its end, the DNA agrees better with TRBJ2-7, so the J call may be wrong. The CDR3 totals 14 residues. In germline, CDR1 is ENHRY, CDR2 SYGVKD. The CDR3 here is CAISVPSSYNEQYF. The CDR3 DNA reads TGTGCCATCAGTGTTCCGAGTTCCTACAATGAGCAGTACTTC.

The CDR3 bases are TGTGCCAGCCAGCTTGCGGGGGAATTCCACGAGCAGTACTTC. Its protein product is CASQLAGEFHEQYF. This rearrangement joins TRBV6-1 to TRBJ2-7; 7 bases match TRBD2. The V gene's germline CDR1 is MNHNS and CDR2 SASEGT. This CDR3 region has 14 residues. Trimming at V came to 8 bases and at J to 5 bases, leaving 12 bases not matched to a gene.

The chain carries TRBV15 and TRBJ2-5; 9 bases are shared with TRBD1. Per germline, CDR1 LNHNV and CDR2 YYDKDF (reference sequence). With 7 bases clipped from V and 11 bases from J, the junction kept 11 bases outside the gene matches. The CDR3 runs to 13 residues. In DNA form, the CDR3 reads TGTGCCACCATCACGGACAGGGGCTACGGGCAGTACTTC. It translates to CATITDRGYGQYF.